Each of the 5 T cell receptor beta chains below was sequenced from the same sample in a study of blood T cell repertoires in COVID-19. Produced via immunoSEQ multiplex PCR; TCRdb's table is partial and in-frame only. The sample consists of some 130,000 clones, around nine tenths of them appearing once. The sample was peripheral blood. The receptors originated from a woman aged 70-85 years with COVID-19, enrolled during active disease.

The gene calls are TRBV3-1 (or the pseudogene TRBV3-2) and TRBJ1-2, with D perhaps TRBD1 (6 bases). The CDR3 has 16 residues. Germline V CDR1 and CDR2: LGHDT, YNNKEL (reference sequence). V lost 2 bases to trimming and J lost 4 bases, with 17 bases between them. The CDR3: CASSQKRSGAGYGYTF. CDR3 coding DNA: TGTGCCAGCAGCCAAAAGAGGTCAGGGGCCGGCTATGGCTACACCTTC.

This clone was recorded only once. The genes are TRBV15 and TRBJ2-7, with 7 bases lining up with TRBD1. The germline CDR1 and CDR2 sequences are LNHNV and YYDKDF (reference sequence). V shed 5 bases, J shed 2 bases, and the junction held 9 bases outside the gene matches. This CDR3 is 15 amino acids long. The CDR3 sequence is CATSGDRENTYEQYF. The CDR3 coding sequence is TGTGCCACCAGCGGCGACAGGGAAAATACCTACGAGCAGTACTTC.

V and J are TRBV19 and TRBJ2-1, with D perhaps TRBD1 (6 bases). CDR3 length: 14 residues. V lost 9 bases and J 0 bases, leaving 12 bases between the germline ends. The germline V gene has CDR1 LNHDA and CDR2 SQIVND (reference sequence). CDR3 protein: CASGQPSSYNEQFF. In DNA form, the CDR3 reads TGTGCCAGCGGACAGCCGTCCTCCTACAATGAGCAGTTCTTC.

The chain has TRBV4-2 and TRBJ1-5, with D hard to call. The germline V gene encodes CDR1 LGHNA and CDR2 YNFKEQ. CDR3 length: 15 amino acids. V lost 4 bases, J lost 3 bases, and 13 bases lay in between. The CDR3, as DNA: TGTGCCAGCAGCCCCGCCGGGAACGACAATCAGCCCCAGCATTTT. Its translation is CASSPAGNDNQPQHF.

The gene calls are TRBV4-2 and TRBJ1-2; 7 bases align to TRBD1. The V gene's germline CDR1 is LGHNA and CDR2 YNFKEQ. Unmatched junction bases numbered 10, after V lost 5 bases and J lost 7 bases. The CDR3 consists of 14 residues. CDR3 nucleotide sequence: TGTGCCAGCAGCGCCCGACAGGGTCGGGGTGGCTACACCTTC. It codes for CASSARQGRGGYTF.